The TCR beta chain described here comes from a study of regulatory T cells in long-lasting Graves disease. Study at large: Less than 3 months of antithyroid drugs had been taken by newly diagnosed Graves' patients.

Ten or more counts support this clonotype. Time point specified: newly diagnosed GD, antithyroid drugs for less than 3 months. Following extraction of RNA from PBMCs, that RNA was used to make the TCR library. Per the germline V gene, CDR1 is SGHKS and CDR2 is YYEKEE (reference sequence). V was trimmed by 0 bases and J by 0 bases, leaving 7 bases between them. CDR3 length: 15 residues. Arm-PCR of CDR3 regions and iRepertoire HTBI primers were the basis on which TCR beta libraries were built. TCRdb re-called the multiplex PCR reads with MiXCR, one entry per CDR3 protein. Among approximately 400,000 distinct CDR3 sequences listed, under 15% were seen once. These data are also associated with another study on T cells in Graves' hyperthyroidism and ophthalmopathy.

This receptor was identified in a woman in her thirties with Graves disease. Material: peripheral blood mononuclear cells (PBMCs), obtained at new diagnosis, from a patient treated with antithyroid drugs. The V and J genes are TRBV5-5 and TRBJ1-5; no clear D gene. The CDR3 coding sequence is TGTGCCAGCAGCTTGGCGGATTTTAGCAATCAGCCCCAGCATTTT. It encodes CASSLADFSNQPQHF. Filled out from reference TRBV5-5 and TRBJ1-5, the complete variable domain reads DAGVTQSPTHLIKTRGQQVTLRCSPISGHKSVSWYQQVLGQGPQFIFQYYEKEERGRGNFPDRFSARQFPNYSSELNVNALLLGDSALYLCASSLADFSNQPQHFGDGTRLSIL.